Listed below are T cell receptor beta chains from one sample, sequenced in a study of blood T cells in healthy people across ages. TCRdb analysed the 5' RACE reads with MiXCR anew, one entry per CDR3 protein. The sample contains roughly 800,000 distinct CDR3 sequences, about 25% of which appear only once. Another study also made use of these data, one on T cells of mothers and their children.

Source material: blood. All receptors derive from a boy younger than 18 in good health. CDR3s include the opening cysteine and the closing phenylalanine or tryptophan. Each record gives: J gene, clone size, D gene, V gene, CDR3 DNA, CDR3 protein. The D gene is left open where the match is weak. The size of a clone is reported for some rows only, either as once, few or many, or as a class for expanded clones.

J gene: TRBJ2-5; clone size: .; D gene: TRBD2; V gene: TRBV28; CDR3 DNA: TGTGCCAGCAGTTCCTTAGCGGGAGAACCGGGAGAGACCCAGTACTTC; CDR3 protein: CASSSLAGEPGETQYF
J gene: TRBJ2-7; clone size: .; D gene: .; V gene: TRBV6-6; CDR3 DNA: TGTGCCAGCAGCAACAGGCTAACCTACGAGCAGTACTTC; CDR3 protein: CASSNRLTYEQYF
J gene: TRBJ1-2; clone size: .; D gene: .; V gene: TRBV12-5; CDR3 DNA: TGTGCTAGTGGTTTGAACAGGCTAGGAACTAACGGCTACACCTTC; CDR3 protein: CASGLNRLGTNGYTF
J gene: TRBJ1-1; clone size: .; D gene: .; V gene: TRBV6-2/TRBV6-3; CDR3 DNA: TGTGCCAGCAGCTACTTCTATCTGAACACTGAAGCTTTCTTT; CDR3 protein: CASSYFYLNTEAFF
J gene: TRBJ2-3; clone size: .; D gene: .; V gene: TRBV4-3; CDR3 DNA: TGCGCCAGCAGCCAATTTACAGGGCTCACAGATACGCAGTATTTT; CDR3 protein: CASSQFTGLTDTQYF
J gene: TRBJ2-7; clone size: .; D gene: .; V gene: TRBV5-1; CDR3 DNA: TGCGCCAGCAGCTTCGAGGTCCCCTACGAGCAGTACTTC; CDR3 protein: CASSFEVPYEQYF
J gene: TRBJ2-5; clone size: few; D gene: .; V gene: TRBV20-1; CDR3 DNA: TGCAGTGCTAGAGGGGAAAAACCTGAGACCCAGTACTTC; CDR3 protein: CSARGEKPETQYF
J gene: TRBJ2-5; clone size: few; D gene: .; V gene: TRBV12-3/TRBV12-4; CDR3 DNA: TGTGCCAGCGGATGGGGACAGACCCAGTACTTC; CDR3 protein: CASGWGQTQYF
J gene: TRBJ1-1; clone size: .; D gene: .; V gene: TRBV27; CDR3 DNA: TGTGCCAGCAGCTTGACCGGGACGGCTTTCATGAACACTGAAGCTTTCTTT; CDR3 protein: CASSLTGTAFMNTEAFF
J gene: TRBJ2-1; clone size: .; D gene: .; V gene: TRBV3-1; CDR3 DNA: TGTGCCAGCAGCCAAGAGTCGGGCGGGAAGCTGGATGAGCAGTTCTTC; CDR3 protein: CASSQESGGKLDEQFF
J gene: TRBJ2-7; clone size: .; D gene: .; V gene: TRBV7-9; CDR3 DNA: TGTGCCAGCAGCATCTCCGGGACCCTACCTATTGAGCAGTACTTC; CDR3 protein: CASSISGTLPIEQYF
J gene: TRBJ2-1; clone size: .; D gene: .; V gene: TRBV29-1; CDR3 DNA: TGCAGCGTTGATAACACAGGGTTCCGATTCTACAATGAGCAGTTCTTC; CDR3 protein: CSVDNTGFRFYNEQFF
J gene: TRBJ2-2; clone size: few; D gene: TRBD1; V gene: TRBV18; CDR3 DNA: TGTGCCAGCTCACCACCAAGGAACCGGGACAGGTTACCCTTGAACACCGGGGAGCTGTTTTTT; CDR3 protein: CASSPPRNRDRLPLNTGELFF
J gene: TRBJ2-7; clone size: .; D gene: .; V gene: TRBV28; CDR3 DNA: TGTGCCAGCAGCGTGGAGATAGTAGGTCGCCCCGAGCAGTACTTC; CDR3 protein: CASSVEIVGRPEQYF
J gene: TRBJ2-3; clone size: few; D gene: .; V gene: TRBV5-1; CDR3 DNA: TGCGCCAGCAGCATAGATGGGACGGAACACACAGATACGCAGTATTTT; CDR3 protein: CASSIDGTEHTDTQYF
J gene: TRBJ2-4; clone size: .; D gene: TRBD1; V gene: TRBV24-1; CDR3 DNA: TGTGCCACCAGTGAAGGGGGGACAGGCCAAGCCAAAAACATTCAGTACTTC; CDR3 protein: CATSEGGTGQAKNIQYF
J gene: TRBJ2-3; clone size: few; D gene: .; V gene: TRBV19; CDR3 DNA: TGTGCCAGTAGTATGGATACGCAGTATTTT; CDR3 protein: CASSMDTQYF
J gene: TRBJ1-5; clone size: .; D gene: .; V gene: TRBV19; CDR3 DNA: TGTGCCAGTAGTATTGGGGCAGCGAGCAATCAGCCCCAGCATTTT; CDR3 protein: CASSIGAASNQPQHF
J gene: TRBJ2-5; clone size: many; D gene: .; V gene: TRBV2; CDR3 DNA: TGTGCCAGCAGTGTGGAGGAGACCCAGTACTTC; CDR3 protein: CASSVEETQYF
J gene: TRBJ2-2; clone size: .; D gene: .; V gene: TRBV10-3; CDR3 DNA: TGTGCCATCAGTGAGTCCCAGCGGGTCGGCGGGGAGCTGTTTTTT; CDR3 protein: CAISESQRVGGELFF
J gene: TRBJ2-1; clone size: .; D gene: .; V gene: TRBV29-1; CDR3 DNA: TGCAGCGTGCCGACCGGGATCAGCTCCTACAATGAGCAGTTCTTC; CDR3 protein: CSVPTGISSYNEQFF
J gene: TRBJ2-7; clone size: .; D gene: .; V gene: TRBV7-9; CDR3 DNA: TGTGCCAGCAGCTCCCCGAGTCTGATTGAGCAGTACTTC; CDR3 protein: CASSSPSLIEQYF
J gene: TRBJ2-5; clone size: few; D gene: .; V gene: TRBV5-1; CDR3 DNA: TGCGCCAGCAGCTTGGCGGCACTCCGCGGATTCGGCGTGGAGACCCAGTACTTC; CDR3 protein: CASSLAALRGFGVETQYF
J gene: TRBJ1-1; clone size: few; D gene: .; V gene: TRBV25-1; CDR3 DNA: TGTGCCAGCAGTCCATCATGGGGCGGTGAAGCTTTCTTT; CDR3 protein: CASSPSWGGEAFF
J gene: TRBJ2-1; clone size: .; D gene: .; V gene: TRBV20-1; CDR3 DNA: TGCAGTGCTGGGGATAGGCGGGCTTACAATGAGCAGTTCTTC; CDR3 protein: CSAGDRRAYNEQFF
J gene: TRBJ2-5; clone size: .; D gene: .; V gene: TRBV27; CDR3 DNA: TGTGCCAGCAGTTCCGTCGGACTTCAAGAGACCCAGTACTTC; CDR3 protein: CASSSVGLQETQYF
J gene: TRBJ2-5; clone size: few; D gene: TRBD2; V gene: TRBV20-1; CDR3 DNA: TGCAGTGCTCTTACTAGCGGGGAAGAGACCCAGTACTTC; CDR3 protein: CSALTSGEETQYF
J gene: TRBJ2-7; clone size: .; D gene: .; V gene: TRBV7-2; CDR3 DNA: TGTGCCAGCAGCTTAGAGACGTTTCGCGAGCAGTACTTC; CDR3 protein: CASSLETFREQYF
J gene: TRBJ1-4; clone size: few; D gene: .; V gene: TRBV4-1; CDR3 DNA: TGCGCCAGCAGCCCAGGGACCTCGGGTCGTGAAAAACTGTTTTTT; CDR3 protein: CASSPGTSGREKLFF
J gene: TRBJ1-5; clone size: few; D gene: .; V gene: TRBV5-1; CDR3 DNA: TGCGCCAGCAGCCGGAATGCTTCAAGGGGGTACAATCAGCCCCAGCATTTT; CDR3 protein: CASSRNASRGYNQPQHF
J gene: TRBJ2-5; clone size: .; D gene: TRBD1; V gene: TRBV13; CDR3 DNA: TGTGCCAGCAGCCATGGACAGGGGTTAGAGACCCAGTACTTC; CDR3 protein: CASSHGQGLETQYF
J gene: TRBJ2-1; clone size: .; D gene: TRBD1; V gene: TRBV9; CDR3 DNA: TGTGCCAGCAGCGTGACAGGGTCCTACAATGAGCAGTTCTTC; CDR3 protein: CASSVTGSYNEQFF
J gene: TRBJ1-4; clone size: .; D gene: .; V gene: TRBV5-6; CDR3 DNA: TGTGCCAGCAGCACACAGGGTAGGGGCGAAAAACTGTTTTTT; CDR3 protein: CASSTQGRGEKLFF
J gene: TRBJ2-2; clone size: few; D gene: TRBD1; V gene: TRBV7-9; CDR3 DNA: TGTGCCAGCAGCTTAGACCTCGGACAGGGAATGAACGGGGAGCTGTTTTTT; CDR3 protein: CASSLDLGQGMNGELFF
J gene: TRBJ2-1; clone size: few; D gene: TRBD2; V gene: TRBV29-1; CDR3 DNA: TGCAGCGCCGCGACTAGCGGGAACAATGAGCAGTTCTTC; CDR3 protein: CSAATSGNNEQFF
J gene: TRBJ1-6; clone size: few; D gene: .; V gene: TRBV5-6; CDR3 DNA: TGTGCCAGCAGCTCTGGTCTGGGGGCGACGGATTCACCCCTCCACTTT; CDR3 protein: CASSSGLGATDSPLHF
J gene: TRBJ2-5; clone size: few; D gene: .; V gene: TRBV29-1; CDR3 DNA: TGCAGCGCCGTCCCCCCCACTACAGAGGAGACCCAGTACTTC; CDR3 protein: CSAVPPTTEETQYF
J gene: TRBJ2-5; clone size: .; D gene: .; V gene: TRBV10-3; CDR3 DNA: TGTGCCATCAGTGAGTCGCAGAGGGAGACCCAGTACTTC; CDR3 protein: CAISESQRETQYF
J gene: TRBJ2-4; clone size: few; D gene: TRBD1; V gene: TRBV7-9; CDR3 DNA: TGTGCCAGCAGCTTATTCCCGTCACAGGGGGTAGGAAACATTCAGTACTTC; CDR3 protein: CASSLFPSQGVGNIQYF
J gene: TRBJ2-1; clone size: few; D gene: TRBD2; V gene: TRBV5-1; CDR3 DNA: TGCGCCAGCAGCCCATTCCCTAGCGGGGAGTACAATGAGCAGTTCTTC; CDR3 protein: CASSPFPSGEYNEQFF
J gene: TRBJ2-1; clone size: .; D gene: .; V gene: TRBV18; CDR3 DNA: TGTGCCAGCTCACCTCCAAGGGGACTGCTATCCTACAATGAGCAGTTCTTC; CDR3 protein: CASSPPRGLLSYNEQFF